A single sample is the source of the 22 T cell receptor beta chains below, sequenced in a study of T-cell memory formation after mild COVID-19. Using its own MiXCR run on the 5' RACE reads, TCRdb lists one record per CDR3 protein. The sample includes around 140,000 distinct CDR3 sequences, under 7% of them seen just once. The source material was PBMCs or a T cell subset sorted from them (not recorded which). These receptor sequences come from an adult woman who had mild COVID-19 (a few samples of this study predate the infection). Cell type and time point are not known.

The V call is TRBV5-1, the J call TRBJ2-6, with 7 bases lining up with TRBD1. Per the germline V gene, CDR1 is SGHRS and CDR2 is YFSETQ. This CDR3 is built from 17 residues. V lost 5 bases and J lost 0; bases outside the gene matches: 8. The CDR3 DNA sequence: TGCGCCAGCAGGGGGACAGTAAGCACCTCTGGGGCCAACGTCCTGACTTTC. This sequence encodes CASRGTVSTSGANVLTF.

This clonotype turned up a few times. The chain couples TRBV19 to TRBJ2-3, with TRBD2 matching 15 bases. The V gene end was trimmed by 3 bases and the J gene end by 2 bases; junction bases not matched to a gene: 6. CDR1 is LNHDA, CDR2 SQIVND, per germline (reference sequence). This CDR3 has 18 residues. This CDR3 reads CASSMAGLAGGNTDTQYF. The DNA of the CDR3 is TGTGCCAGTAGTATGGCGGGACTAGCGGGGGGAAACACAGATACGCAGTATTTT.

The rearrangement links TRBV12-3 or TRBV12-4 to TRBJ1-2; D is undetermined. Trimming cost V 5 bases and J 13 bases, with 14 bases left between them. The length of the CDR3 is 11 residues. The CDR3 bases are TGTGCCAGCAGTAAAACCGGCAGGTTCACCTTC. This translates into CASSKTGRFTF.

This clonotype occurred many times. The CDR3 here is CASSQLGHSGTRYNEQFF. The CDR3 DNA reads TGCGCCAGCAGCCAACTGGGGCACTCCGGGACTAGATACAATGAGCAGTTCTTC. This chain uses TRBV4-3 with TRBJ2-1; 8 bases match TRBD2. The V gene end was trimmed by 2 bases and the J gene end by 4 bases; junction bases not matched to a gene: 13. The germline V gene has CDR1 LGHNA and CDR2 YSLEER. This CDR3 has 18 amino acids.

The chain uses TRBV6-5 and TRBJ1-3; D gene ambiguous. This CDR3 has 10 residues. Germline assignment: CDR1 MNHEY and CDR2 SVGAGI. V was clipped by 11 bases and J by 4 bases, with 6 bases between them. CDR3 residues: CALKGNTIYF. The CDR3 DNA reads as TGTGCCCTAAAAGGAAACACCATATATTTT.

This chain uses TRBV5-5 with TRBJ2-7, with D perhaps matching TRBD1 (6 bases). Germline V gene sequence: CDR1 SGHKS, CDR2 YYEKEE (reference sequence). The CDR3 is 15 residues long. Trimming took 0 bases from V and 2 from J, leaving 12 bases between them. The DNA of the CDR3 is TGTGCCAGCAGCTTGGCGACAGGAAGGACCTACGAGCAGTACTTC. Translation: CASSLATGRTYEQYF. Together with reference TRBV5-5 and TRBJ2-7, the CDR3 gives the full variable domain: DAGVTQSPTHLIKTRGQQVTLRCSPISGHKSVSWYQQVLGQGPQFIFQYYEKEERGRGNFPDRFSARQFPNYSSELNVNALLLGDSALYLCASSLATGRTYEQYFGPGTRLTVT.

This clonotype was seen many times. The chain uses TRBV12-3 or TRBV12-4 and TRBJ2-3; 10 bases match TRBD2. This CDR3 spans 13 amino acids. J gave up 8 bases and V 6 bases, and 5 bases lay outside the gene matches. The CDR3 sequence: CASRAGGVFTQYF. In DNA form, the CDR3 reads TGTGCCAGCAGAGCGGGGGGGGTCTTTACGCAGTATTTT.

This clonotype was observed many times. The V call is TRBV6-4, the J call TRBJ2-3, with D maybe TRBD2 (6 bases). The CDR3 extends over 15 amino acids. V was shortened by 1 base and J by 8 bases, with 16 bases between the two germline ends. Per germline, CDR1 MRHNA and CDR2 SNTAGT. The CDR3 bases are TGTGCCAGCAGTGACTTCGCGGGATCTGGACCTACGCAGTATTTT. As protein: CASSDFAGSGPTQYF.

This clonotype has ten or more counts. This rearrangement joins TRBV7-6 to TRBJ2-1; D is possibly TRBD2 (5 bases). The germline CDR1 and CDR2 sequences are SGHVS and FNYEAQ. The CDR3 runs 14 residues. V lost 1 base and J lost 8, with 12 bases in between. The CDR3 DNA follows: TGTGCCAGCAGCTTAGGGAGGAGAATCGATGAGCAGTTCTTC. Translation gives CASSLGRRIDEQFF.

CDR3 residues: CSAMRGEAMYQETQYF. DNA of the CDR3: TGCAGTGCTATGAGGGGGGAGGCCATGTACCAAGAGACCCAGTACTTC. This chain links TRBV20-1 with TRBJ2-5, with D perhaps being TRBD1 or TRBD2 (6 bases each). Germline lookup yields CDR1 DFQATT and CDR2 SNEGSKA (reference sequence). The CDR3 extends over 16 amino acids. Trimming took off 4 bases at V and 0 bases at J, with 18 bases between the two ends.

This clonotype was observed at least ten times. The CDR3 reads CASQEAGAYNEQFF. CDR3 coding DNA: TGTGCCAGCCAAGAGGCGGGGGCCTACAATGAGCAGTTCTTC. The chain employs TRBV7-2 and TRBJ2-1; 7 nucleotides line up with TRBD2. The CDR3 is 14 amino acids. The V gene end was trimmed by 8 bases and the J gene end by 2 bases; junction bases not matched to a gene: 6. Germline loops: CDR1 SGHTA, CDR2 FQGNSA.

This clonotype has at least ten counts. The chain joins TRBV20-1 to TRBJ2-3; TRBD1 agrees at 8 bases. This CDR3 contains 14 residues. Per the germline V gene, CDR1 is DFQATT and CDR2 is SNEGSKA (reference sequence). Trimming took 6 bases from V and 5 from J; bases not matched to a gene: 10. The CDR3 DNA reads as TGCAGTGCCCTTGGACAGGGTAAAATAGATACGCAGTATTTT. Translating gives CSALGQGKIDTQYF.

This sequence joins TRBV13 and TRBJ2-7; 9 bases align to TRBD1. Germline V gene sequence: CDR1 PRHDT, CDR2 FYEKMQ (reference sequence). The CDR3 spans 16 residues. V lost 1 base and J lost 7; bases outside the gene matches: 11. The CDR3 spells CASSLAPGQGFKEQYF. For the CDR3, the DNA is TGTGCCAGCAGCTTAGCTCCGGGACAGGGCTTCAAGGAGCAGTACTTC.

This clonotype was recorded many times. The V and J genes are TRBV20-1 and TRBJ1-2; D is unresolved. Per the germline V gene, CDR1 is DFQATT and CDR2 is SNEGSKA (reference sequence). The CDR3 spans 14 residues. Trimming left V 3 bases short and J 0 bases short, with 11 bases between. For the CDR3, the DNA is TGCAGTGCTAGTGCAGGCAGTACTAACTATGGCTACACCTTC. Protein sequence: CSASAGSTNYGYTF.

The chain has TRBV5-6 and TRBJ2-4; no definite D call. The CDR3 covers 19 residues. Germline V CDR1 and CDR2: SGHDT, YYEEEE. Trimming took off 2 bases at V and 2 bases at J, with 23 bases between the two ends. The CDR3 here is CASSLRVHLPNEPKNIQYF. As DNA, the CDR3 is TGTGCCAGCAGCTTACGGGTCCATCTCCCCAACGAACCCAAAAACATTCAGTACTTC.

Many counts were recorded for this clonotype. V is TRBV7-2 and J is TRBJ2-3, with TRBD1 matching over 8 bases. The CDR3 contains 17 residues. Germline assignment: CDR1 SGHTA and CDR2 FQGNSA. Trimming at V came to 3 bases and at J to 4 bases, leaving 12 bases not matched to a gene. The CDR3 is CASSFPQGAVRADTQYF. Written as DNA, the CDR3 is TGTGCCAGCAGCTTCCCCCAGGGGGCGGTGAGGGCAGATACGCAGTATTTT. Supplemented by reference TRBV7-2 and TRBJ2-3, the full variable domain reads GAGVSQSPSNKVTEKGKDVELRCDPISGHTALYWYRQSLGQGLEFLIYFQGNSAPDKSGLPSDRFSAERTGGSVSTLTIQRTQQEDSAVYLCASSFPQGAVRADTQYFGPGTRLTVL.

V gene TRBV5-1 combines with J gene TRBJ1-2; possible D gene TRBD1, 5 bases. The V end lost 7 bases, the J end lost 2 bases, and 15 bases lay between the germline ends. CDR3 length: 14 residues. Germline V CDR1 and CDR2: SGHRS, YFSETQ. CDR3 sequence (DNA): TGCGCCAGCGCACCCGAGACAGTGAACTATGGCTACACCTTC. It encodes CASAPETVNYGYTF.

The sample holds many counts of this clonotype. The rearrangement joins TRBV7-6 to TRBJ2-7; 8 bases match TRBD1. This CDR3 spans 16 amino acids. Trimming removed 0 bases from V and 7 bases from J; junction bases left unmatched: 11. The germline CDR1 and CDR2 sequences are SGHVS and FNYEAQ. The CDR3 DNA follows: TGTGCCAGCAGCTTAGCCGGGACAGGCCCGGCGGGGGAGCAGTACTTC. This gives the protein CASSLAGTGPAGEQYF. Complete variable domain (other parts from reference TRBV7-6 and TRBJ2-7): GAGVSQSPRYKVTKRGQDVALRCDPISGHVSLYWYRQALGQGPEFLTYFNYEAQQDKSGLPNDRFSAERPEGSISTLTIQRTEQRDSAMYRCASSLAGTGPAGEQYFGPGTRLTVT.

This clonotype was observed at least ten times. The J gene is TRBJ2-1, the V gene TRBV4-2; the D gene could be TRBD1 or TRBD2 (5 bases each). This CDR3 comprises 16 residues. V lost 4 bases to trimming and J lost 2 bases, with 15 bases between them. Germline CDR1 reads LGHNA; CDR2 reads YNFKEQ. Here the CDR3 reads CASSPSGTRTYNEQFF. The CDR3 DNA sequence: TGTGCCAGCAGCCCCTCCGGGACCCGGACCTACAATGAGCAGTTCTTC.

This clonotype was counted only a few times. This rearrangement joins TRBV5-6 to TRBJ1-4; tentative D call: TRBD1 (6 bases). Trimming took off 4 bases at V and 8 bases at J, with 18 bases between the two ends. Germline CDR1 is SGHDT and CDR2 is YYEEEE. The CDR3 is 15 amino acids. The CDR3 region is CASSQTGTGQEKLFF. In DNA form, the CDR3 reads TGTGCCAGCAGCCAAACAGGGACCGGTCAGGAAAAACTGTTTTTT.

The J gene is TRBJ2-1, the V gene TRBV5-4; 7 bases are a match to TRBD2. The CDR3 is 13 residues long. J lost 10 bases, V lost 0 bases, and 4 bases had no gene match. In germline, CDR1 is SGHNT, CDR2 YYREEE (reference sequence). The CDR3 loop reads CASSLGELAEQFF. The CDR3 DNA is TGTGCCAGCAGCTTGGGTGAACTAGCGGAGCAGTTCTTC.

V is TRBV27 and J is TRBJ1-1; no reliable D call. Trimming pared 5 bases from V and 4 bases from J, leaving 20 bases between. There are 16 residues in the CDR3. Germline V gives CDR1 MNHEY, CDR2 SMNVEV (reference sequence). The CDR3 sequence is CASSRRRSDGITEAFF. CDR3 coding DNA: TGTGCCAGCAGTCGAAGAAGGAGTGATGGAATCACTGAAGCTTTCTTT.